The clone carrying this T cell receptor beta chain has just a few counts. What it binds is unknown. These data belong to a study of T cells in Graves' hyperthyroidism and ophthalmopathy. Study-level information: Peripheral blood samples were taken at initial diagnosis, prior to any treatment. Overall study results and limits: From stable hyperthyroidism, ophthalmopathy was set apart by a 13 V-J model. Most thyroid clonotypes that were expanded above 0.001 also turned up in blood.

CDR3 size: 16 residues. Looked up from germline, CDR1 is LNHDA and CDR2 is SQIVND (reference sequence). V dropped 7 bases and J dropped 5; count of bases not matched to a gene: 11. TCR beta CDR3 regions were amplified from RNA transcripts. Using the HTBI primer set, a first-round RT-PCR was run on the TCR CDR3. TCRdb re-analysed the multiplex PCR reads in MiXCR, keeping a single row per CDR3 protein. Among fewer than 900,000 distinct CDR3 sequences, under 20% were seen once, and the ten largest hold roughly 17%. The authors took PBMCs from over 8.5 ml fresh peripheral blood. The clonotype comes from a woman aged 50 to 60 with Graves' hyperthyroidism that later progressed to Graves' ophthalmopathy. The sequenced sample was blood. The chain couples TRBV19 to TRBJ1-2; 12 nucleotides agree with TRBD1. The CDR3 DNA reads as TGTGCCAGTACCCCAAGAGGGACAGGGGGCGAGTATGGCTACACCTTC. Its translation: CASTPRGTGGEYGYTF.